This T cell receptor (beta chain) came from a study of cytomegalovirus exposure and HLA in healthy donors. PCR used 60 Vbeta primers and 13 Jbeta primers. Sequencing used immunoSEQ multiplex PCR; TCRdb keeps in-frame clones, though not all of them. The table lists about 190,000 clones, about four fifths of them singletons. This sequence was found in a middle-aged man in good health and CMV-seronegative. The sample comprised PBMCs.

The chain's CDR3 is CASSQARGGRADTQYF. CDR3 DNA sequence: TGTGCCAGCAGCCAAGCCCGGGGGGGGAGGGCAGATACGCAGTATTTT. The chain joins TRBV7-3 to TRBJ2-3, with 8 bases identical to TRBD2. This CDR3 has 16 amino acids. CDR1 SGHTA and CDR2 FQGTGA come from the germline V gene. Unmatched junction bases numbered 11, after V lost 5 bases and J lost 4 bases.